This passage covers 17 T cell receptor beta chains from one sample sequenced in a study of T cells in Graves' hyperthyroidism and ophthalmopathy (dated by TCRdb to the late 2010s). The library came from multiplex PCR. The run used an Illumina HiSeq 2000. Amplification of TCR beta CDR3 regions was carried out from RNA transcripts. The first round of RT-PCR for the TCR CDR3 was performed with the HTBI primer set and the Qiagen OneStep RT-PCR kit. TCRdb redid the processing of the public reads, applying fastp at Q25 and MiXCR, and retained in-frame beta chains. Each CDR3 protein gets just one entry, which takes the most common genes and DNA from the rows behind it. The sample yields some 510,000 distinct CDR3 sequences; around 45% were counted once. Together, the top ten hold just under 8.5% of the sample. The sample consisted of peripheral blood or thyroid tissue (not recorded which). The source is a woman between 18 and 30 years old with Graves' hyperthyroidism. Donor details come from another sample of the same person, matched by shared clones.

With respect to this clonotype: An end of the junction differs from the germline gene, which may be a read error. The CDR3 protein is CAGMETEAFF. CDR3 DNA: TGTGCCGGCATGGAGACTGAGGCTTTCTTT. V gene TRBV25-1 combines with J gene TRBJ1-1; no firm D call. This CDR3 has 10 residues. CDR1 and CDR2 (germline): MGHDK, SYGVNS.

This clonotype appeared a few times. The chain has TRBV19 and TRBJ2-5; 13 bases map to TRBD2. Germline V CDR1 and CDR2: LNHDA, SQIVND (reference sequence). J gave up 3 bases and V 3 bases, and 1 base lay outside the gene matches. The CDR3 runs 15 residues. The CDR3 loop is CASSIGLAGEETQYF. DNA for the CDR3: TGTGCCAGTAGTATCGGACTAGCGGGAGAAGAGACCCAGTACTTC. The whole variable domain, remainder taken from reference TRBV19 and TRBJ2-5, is DGGITQSPKYLFRKEGQNVTLSCEQNLNHDAMYWYRQDPGQGLRLIYYSQIVNDFQKGDIAEGYSVSREKKESFPLTVTSAQKNPTAFYLCASSIGLAGEETQYFGPGTRLLVL.

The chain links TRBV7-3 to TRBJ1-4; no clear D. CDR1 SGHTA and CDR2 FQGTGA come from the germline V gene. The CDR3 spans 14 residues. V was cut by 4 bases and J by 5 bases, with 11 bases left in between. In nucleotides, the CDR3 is TGTGCCAGCAGCTCCGGGAGAGAAAATGAAAAACTGTTTTTT. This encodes CASSSGRENEKLFF.

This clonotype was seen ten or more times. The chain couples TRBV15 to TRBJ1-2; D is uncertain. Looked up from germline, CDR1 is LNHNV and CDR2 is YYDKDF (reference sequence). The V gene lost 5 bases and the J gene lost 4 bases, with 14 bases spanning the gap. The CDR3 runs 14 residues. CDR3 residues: CATSLGALAYGYTF. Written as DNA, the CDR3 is TGTGCCACCAGCCTTGGCGCCCTTGCCTATGGCTACACCTTC.

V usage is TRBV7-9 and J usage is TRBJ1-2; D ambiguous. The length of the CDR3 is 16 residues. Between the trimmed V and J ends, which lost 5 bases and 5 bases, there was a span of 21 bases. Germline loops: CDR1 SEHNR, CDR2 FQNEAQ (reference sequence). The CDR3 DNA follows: TGTGCCAGCAGCCAAGAGATTATTGGATGGGAATATGGCTACACCTTC. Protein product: CASSQEIIGWEYGYTF.

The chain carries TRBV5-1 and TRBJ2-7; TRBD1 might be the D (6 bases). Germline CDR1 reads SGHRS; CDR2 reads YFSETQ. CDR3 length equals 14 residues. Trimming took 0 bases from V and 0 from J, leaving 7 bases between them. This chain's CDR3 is CASSLGDNSYEQYF. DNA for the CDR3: TGCGCCAGCAGCTTGGGGGACAACTCCTACGAGCAGTACTTC. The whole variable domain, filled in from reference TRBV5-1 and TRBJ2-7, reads KAGVTQTPRYLIKTRGQQVTLSCSPISGHRSVSWYQQTPGQGLQFLFEYFSETQRNKGNFPGRFSGRQFSNSRSEMNVSTLELGDSALYLCASSLGDNSYEQYFGPGTRLTVT.

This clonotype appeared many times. This CDR3 reads CSVEDQVATEAFF. DNA for the CDR3: TGCAGCGTTGAAGATCAGGTTGCCACTGAAGCTTTCTTT. This rearrangement joins TRBV29-1 to TRBJ1-1, with unresolved D. The V end lost 0 bases, the J end lost 4 bases, and 9 bases lay between the germline ends. The germline V gene has CDR1 SQVTM and CDR2 ANQGSEA. The CDR3 totals 13 residues.

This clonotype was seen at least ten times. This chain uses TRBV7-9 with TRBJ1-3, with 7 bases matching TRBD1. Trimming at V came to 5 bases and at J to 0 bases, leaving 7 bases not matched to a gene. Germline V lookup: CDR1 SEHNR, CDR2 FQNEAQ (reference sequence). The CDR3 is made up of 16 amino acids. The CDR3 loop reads CASSPRDSSSGNTIYF. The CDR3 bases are TGTGCCAGCAGCCCCAGGGACAGTAGCTCTGGAAACACCATATATTTT.

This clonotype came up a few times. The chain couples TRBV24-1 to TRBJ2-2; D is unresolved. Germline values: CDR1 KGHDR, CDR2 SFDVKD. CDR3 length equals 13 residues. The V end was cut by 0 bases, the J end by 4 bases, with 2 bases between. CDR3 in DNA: TGTGCCACCAGTGATTTGCCCACCGGGGAGCTGTTTTTT. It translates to CATSDLPTGELFF.

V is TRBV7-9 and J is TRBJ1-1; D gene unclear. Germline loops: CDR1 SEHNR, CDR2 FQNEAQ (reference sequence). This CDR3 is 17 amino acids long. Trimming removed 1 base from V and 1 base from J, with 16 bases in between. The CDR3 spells CASSLGPGPPENTEAFF. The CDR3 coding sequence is TGTGCCAGCAGCTTAGGCCCAGGACCGCCAGAGAACACTGAAGCTTTCTTT.

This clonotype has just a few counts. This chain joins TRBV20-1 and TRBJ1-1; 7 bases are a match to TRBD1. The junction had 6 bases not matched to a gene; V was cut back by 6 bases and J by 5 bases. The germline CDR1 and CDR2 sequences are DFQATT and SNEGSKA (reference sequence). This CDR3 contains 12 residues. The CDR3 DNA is TGCAGTGCGTTAACAGGGGATACTGAAGCTTTCTTT. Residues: CSALTGDTEAFF.

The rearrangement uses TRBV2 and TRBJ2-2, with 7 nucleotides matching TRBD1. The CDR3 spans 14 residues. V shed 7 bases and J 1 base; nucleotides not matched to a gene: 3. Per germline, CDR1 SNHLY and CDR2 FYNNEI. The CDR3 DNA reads TGTGCCAGCACTCGGGACAGGAACACCGGGGAGCTGTTTTTT. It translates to CASTRDRNTGELFF.

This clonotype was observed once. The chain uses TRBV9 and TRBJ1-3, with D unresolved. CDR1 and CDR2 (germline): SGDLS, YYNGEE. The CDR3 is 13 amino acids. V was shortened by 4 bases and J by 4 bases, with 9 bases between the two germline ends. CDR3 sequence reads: CASSSLFGNTIYF. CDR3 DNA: TGTGCCAGCAGCTCGCTCTTCGGAAACACCATATATTTT.

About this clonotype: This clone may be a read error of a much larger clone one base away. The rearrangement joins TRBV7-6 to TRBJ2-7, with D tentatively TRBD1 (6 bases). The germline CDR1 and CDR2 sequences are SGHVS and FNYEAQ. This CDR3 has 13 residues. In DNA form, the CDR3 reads TGTGCCAACAGCTCGTCAGGGGACTACGAGCAGTACTTC. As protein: CANSSSGDYEQYF.

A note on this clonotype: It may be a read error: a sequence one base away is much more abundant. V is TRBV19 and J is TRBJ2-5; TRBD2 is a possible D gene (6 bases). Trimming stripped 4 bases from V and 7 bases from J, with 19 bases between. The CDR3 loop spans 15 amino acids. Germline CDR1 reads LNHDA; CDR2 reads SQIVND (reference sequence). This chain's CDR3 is CASSTAQAGFMTQYF. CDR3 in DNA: TGTGCCAGTAGTACCGCTCAGGCGGGATTTATGACCCAGTACTTC.

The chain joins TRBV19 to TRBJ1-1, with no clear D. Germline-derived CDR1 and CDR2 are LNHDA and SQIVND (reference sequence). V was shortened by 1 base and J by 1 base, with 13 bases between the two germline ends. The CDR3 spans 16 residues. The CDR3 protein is CASSIGPGRTNTEAFF. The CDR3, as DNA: TGTGCCAGTAGTATAGGGCCTGGACGGACGAACACTGAAGCTTTCTTT.

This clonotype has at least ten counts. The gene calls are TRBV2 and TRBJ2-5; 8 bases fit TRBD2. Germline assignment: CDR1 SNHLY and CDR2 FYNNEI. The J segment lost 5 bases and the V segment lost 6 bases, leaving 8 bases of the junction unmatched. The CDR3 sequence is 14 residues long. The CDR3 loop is CASSWGLGGETQYF. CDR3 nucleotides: TGTGCCAGCAGCTGGGGACTAGGCGGTGAGACCCAGTACTTC.